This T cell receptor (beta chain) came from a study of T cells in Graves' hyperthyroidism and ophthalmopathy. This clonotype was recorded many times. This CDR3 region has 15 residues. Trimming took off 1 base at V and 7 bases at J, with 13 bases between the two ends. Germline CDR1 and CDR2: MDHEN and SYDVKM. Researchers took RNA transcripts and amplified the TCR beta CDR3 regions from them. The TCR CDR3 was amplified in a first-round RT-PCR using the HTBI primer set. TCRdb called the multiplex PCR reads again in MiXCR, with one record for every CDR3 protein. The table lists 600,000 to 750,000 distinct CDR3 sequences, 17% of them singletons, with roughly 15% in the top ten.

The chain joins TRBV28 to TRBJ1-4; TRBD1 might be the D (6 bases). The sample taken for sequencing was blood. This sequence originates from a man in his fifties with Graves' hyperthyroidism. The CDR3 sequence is CASSLSAMGAEKLFF. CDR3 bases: TGTGCCAGCAGTTTATCCGCCATGGGGGCTGAAAAACTGTTTTTT.